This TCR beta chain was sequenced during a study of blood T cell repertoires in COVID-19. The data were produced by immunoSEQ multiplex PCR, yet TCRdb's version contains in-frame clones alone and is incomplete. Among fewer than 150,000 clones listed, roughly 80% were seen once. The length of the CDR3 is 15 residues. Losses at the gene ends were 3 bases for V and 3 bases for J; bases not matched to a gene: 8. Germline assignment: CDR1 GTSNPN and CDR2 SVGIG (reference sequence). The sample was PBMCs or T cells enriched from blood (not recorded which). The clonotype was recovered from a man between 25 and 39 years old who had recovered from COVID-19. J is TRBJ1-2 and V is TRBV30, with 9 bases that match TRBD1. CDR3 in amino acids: CAWRKNRGHDYGYTF. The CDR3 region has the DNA TGTGCCTGGAGAAAGAACAGGGGGCACGACTATGGCTACACCTTC.